The clone carrying this TCR beta chain was recorded many times. This record comes from a study of regulatory T cells in long-lasting Graves disease. Regarding time point: newly diagnosed GD, antithyroid drugs for less than 3 months. Researchers made the TCR library from RNA that was extracted from PBMCs. Library construction for TCR beta used iRepertoire HTBI primers and Arm-PCR of CDR3 regions. One entry per CDR3 protein, called by TCRdb with MiXCR from the multiplex PCR reads. The sample has about 560,000 distinct CDR3 sequences, 15% to 20% seen once. The CDR3 spans 14 residues. V was shortened by 4 bases and J by 15 bases, with 22 bases between the two germline ends. Germline V gene lookup returns CDR1 MNHNS and CDR2 SASEGT. These same records also appear under a second study, on T cells in Graves' hyperthyroidism and ophthalmopathy.

The sequence was collected from a man between 18 and 35 years old with Graves disease. The chain couples TRBV6-1 to TRBJ2-1; D may be TRBD2 (5 bases). The material sequenced was peripheral blood mononuclear cells (PBMCs), taken at new diagnosis, from a patient treated with antithyroid drugs. The CDR3 DNA follows: TGTGCCAGCAGTGCTCCTAGCCCCGGAGGTCAGCTGTTCTTC. The encoded protein is CASSAPSPGGQLFF.